These T cell receptor beta chains were read from a single sample in a study of cytomegalovirus exposure and HLA in healthy donors. Only in-frame clones appear in the TCRdb table, and some are missing; sequencing was by immunoSEQ multiplex PCR. The repertoire holds more than 110,000 clones, with 73% as singletons. Material for sequencing was PBMCs. Source of these receptors: a woman in her 40s in good health and CMV-seronegative. Each CDR3 is given with its conserved first and last residue. Each record gives: clone size, D gene, J gene, V gene, CDR3 protein, CDR3 DNA. D genes are given only for firm matches. The size of a clone is reported for some rows only, either as once, few or many, or as a class for expanded clones.

once	.	TRBJ1-1	TRBV18	CASSPAPGRTEAFF	TGTGCCAGCTCACCAGCGCCAGGTCGCACTGAAGCTTTCTTT
.	.	TRBJ1-4	TRBV5-1	CASSFAGVGEKLFF	TGCGCCAGCAGCTTCGCAGGGGTTGGTGAAAAACTGTTTTTT
.	TRBD1	TRBJ1-5	TRBV7-8	CASSLEQGGFNQPQHF	TGTGCCAGCAGCTTAGAACAGGGGGGGTTCAATCAGCCCCAGCATTTT
.	TRBD1	TRBJ1-1	TRBV29-1	CSGTGSGTEAFF	TGCAGCGGGACAGGGAGTGGCACTGAAGCTTTCTTT
.	TRBD1	TRBJ1-5	TRBV2	CASRHRGRGDQPQHF	TGTGCCAGCAGACACAGGGGGCGCGGGGATCAGCCCCAGCATTTT
.	.	TRBJ1-1	TRBV4-2	CASSQEVATEAFF	TGTGCCAGCAGCCAAGAGGTGGCCACTGAAGCTTTCTTT
.	TRBD1	TRBJ1-2	TRBV18	CASSRNRDSYGYTF	TGTGCCAGCTCACGGAATCGGGACAGCTATGGCTACACCTTC
.	TRBD1	TRBJ1-5	TRBV5-8	CASSLGTGGNNQPQHF	TGTGCCAGCAGCTTGGGGACAGGGGGCAACAATCAGCCCCAGCATTTT
.	.	TRBJ1-6	TRBV6-6	CASISTKNSPLHF	TGTGCCAGCATCTCAACTAAGAATTCACCCCTCCACTTT
.	TRBD2	TRBJ2-5	TRBV19	CASNSGTSGQETQYF	TGTGCCAGTAACTCCGGGACTAGCGGGCAAGAGACCCAGTACTTC
.	.	TRBJ1-6	TRBV9	CASSTRGTSNSPLHF	TGTGCCAGCAGCACTAGAGGAACTAGTAATTCACCCCTCCACTTT
.	TRBD1	TRBJ2-3	TRBV6-1	CASTLTGWNTDTQYF	TGTGCCAGCACTTTGACAGGGTGGAACACAGATACGCAGTATTTT
few	TRBD1	TRBJ1-4	TRBV28	CASSPPQGRFEKLFF	TGTGCCAGCAGTCCACCACAGGGGAGGTTTGAAAAACTGTTTTTT
.	.	TRBJ1-1	TRBV11-3	CASSLTQGNTEAFF	TGTGCCAGCAGCTTGACGCAGGGGAACACTGAAGCTTTCTTT
.	.	TRBJ1-1	TRBV19	CASSWRGAMNTEAFF	TGTGCCAGTAGTTGGAGGGGAGCGATGAACACTGAAGCTTTCTTT
.	TRBD1	TRBJ1-1	TRBV9	CASSVGQGRTEAFF	TGTGCCAGCAGCGTCGGACAGGGAAGAACTGAAGCTTTCTTT
.	TRBD1	TRBJ1-4	TRBV6-6	CASRTRQGDEKLFF	TGTGCCAGCAGGACCCGACAGGGAGACGAAAAACTGTTTTTT
few	.	TRBJ2-1	TRBV4-1	CASSQDGGPSYNEQFF	TGCGCCAGCAGCCAGGACGGGGGGCCGAGCTACAATGAGCAGTTCTTC
.	.	TRBJ2-7	TRBV6-6	CAGSAGHEQYF	TGTGCCGGTTCTGCGGGGCACGAGCAGTACTTC
.	TRBD1	TRBJ2-3	TRBV2	CASSQGAPTDTQYF	TGTGCCAGCAGTCAGGGGGCCCCCACAGATACGCAGTATTTT
.	.	TRBJ1-6	TRBV27	CASSPLLNSPLHF	TGTGCCAGCTCCCCCCTTTTAAATTCACCCCTCCACTTT
.	TRBD1	TRBJ1-3	TRBV28	CANSLQDRDGNTIYF	TGTGCCAACAGCTTACAAGACAGGGATGGAAACACCATATATTTT
.	TRBD1	TRBJ1-2	TRBV27	CASSLEAGGRGYTF	TGTGCCAGCAGTTTAGAGGCAGGGGGCAGGGGCTACACCTTC
once	.	TRBJ1-5	TRBV5-1	CASSLTGRTDQPQHF	TGCGCCAGCAGCTTGACCGGGAGAACAGATCAGCCCCAGCATTTT
.	TRBD1	TRBJ1-5	TRBV4-2	CASSGTGRDQPQHF	TGTGCCAGCAGCGGGACAGGGAGGGATCAGCCCCAGCATTTT
.	.	TRBJ1-1	TRBV13	CASRYRVMNTEAFF	TGTGCCAGCCGCTACAGGGTAATGAACACTGAAGCTTTCTTT
.	TRBD1	TRBJ1-1	TRBV7-9	CASSSTPGQGGTEAFF	TGTGCCAGCAGCTCCACTCCGGGACAGGGGGGCACTGAAGCTTTCTTT
.	TRBD1	TRBJ1-2	TRBV5-1	CAGSLGDRNFYGYTF	TGCGCCGGCAGCTTAGGGGACAGAAACTTCTATGGCTACACCTTC
.	.	TRBJ2-1	TRBV7-8	CASSLVASDGNEQFF	TGTGCCAGCAGCTTAGTGGCTAGCGACGGCAATGAGCAGTTCTTC